Shown below are 32 T cell receptor beta chains from a single sample sequenced in a study of T-cell memory formation after mild COVID-19. Each CDR3 protein gets one entry after TCRdb re-called the 5' RACE reads with MiXCR. The data show about 13,000 distinct CDR3 sequences, around 12% seen once. Sequencing was carried out using PBMCs or a T cell subset sorted from them (not recorded which). The receptors were gathered from an adult woman who had mild COVID-19 (a few samples of this study predate the infection). Cell type and time point are not known.

This clonotype showed up many times. V and J are TRBV7-6 and TRBJ2-3; tentative D call: TRBD1 (5 bases). Germline-derived CDR1 and CDR2 are SGHVS and FNYEAQ. Trimming took 5 bases from V and 0 from J, leaving 12 bases between them. The CDR3 length is 15 residues. This CDR3 reads CASSPRQGSTDTQYF. The CDR3 DNA is TGTGCCAGCAGCCCACGGCAGGGAAGCACAGATACGCAGTATTTT.

In this sample, this clonotype turned up many times. The chain links TRBV7-3 to TRBJ2-1, with 8 bases lining up with TRBD2. Germline CDR1 SGHTA, CDR2 FQGTGA. The CDR3 extends over 12 amino acids. The V gene end was trimmed by 5 bases and the J gene end by 8 bases; junction bases not matched to a gene: 2. CDR3 DNA: TGTGCCAGCAGCCCCGGGGGGGATGAGCAGTTCTTC. This translates into CASSPGGDEQFF.

In its sample, this clonotype is medium-sized. The chain is built from TRBV4-3 and TRBJ2-7; D ambiguous. CDR1 is LGHNA, CDR2 YSLEER, per germline. V dropped 0 bases and J dropped 2 bases, with 11 bases sitting between them. The CDR3 is made up of 15 amino acids. The CDR3 reads CASSQDIALAYEQYF. The CDR3 DNA sequence: TGCGCCAGCAGCCAAGACATAGCTCTAGCCTACGAGCAGTACTTC.

This clonotype occurred many times. The rearrangement joins TRBV7-9 to TRBJ2-7, with D maybe TRBD1 (5 bases). The V end lost 3 bases, the J end lost 4 bases, and 7 bases lay between the germline ends. The germline gives CDR1 SEHNR, CDR2 FQNEAQ (reference sequence). CDR3 size: 12 residues. CDR3 amino acids: CASSFRTYEQYF. In nucleotides, the CDR3 is TGTGCCAGCAGCTTTCGGACATACGAGCAGTACTTC.

This clonotype was seen repeatedly, ten times or more. This chain uses TRBV4-3 with TRBJ2-7; perhaps TRBD1 as D (5 bases). This CDR3 is 15 amino acids long. V lost 0 bases to trimming and J lost 3 bases, with 12 bases between them. Germline values: CDR1 LGHNA, CDR2 YSLEER. The CDR3, as DNA: TGCGCCAGCAGCCAAGATTACAGGACACACTACGAGCAGTACTTC. Translated, it gives CASSQDYRTHYEQYF.

This clonotype was seen at least ten times. The gene calls are TRBV5-6 and TRBJ1-2; D unresolved. The length of the CDR3 is 13 residues. Per germline, CDR1 SGHDT and CDR2 YYEEEE. The ends were cut back, 0 bases at V and 4 bases at J, with 7 bases in the middle. DNA of the CDR3: TGTGCCAGCAGCTTGGTGACGGCCTATGGCTACACCTTC. Translating it yields CASSLVTAYGYTF.

This clonotype was seen at least ten times. The chain recombines TRBV18 with TRBJ2-1; D is ambiguous. CDR3 length: 13 amino acids. V lost 6 bases and J lost 4, with 10 bases in between. Germline assignment: CDR1 KGHSH and CDR2 LQKENI. CDR3 residues: CASSREAYNEQFF. As DNA, the CDR3 is TGTGCCAGCTCGCGTGAAGCGTACAATGAGCAGTTCTTC.

The gene calls are TRBV29-1 and TRBJ2-3, with 7 nucleotides matching TRBD1. The CDR3 covers 14 residues. CDR1 and CDR2 from the germline V gene are SQVTM and ANQGSEA. J lost 3 bases, V lost 4 bases, and 7 bases had no gene match. CDR3: CSVARGQRTDTQYF. The DNA for the CDR3 is TGCAGCGTTGCACGGGGACAGAGGACAGATACGCAGTATTTT.

This clonotype was recorded at least ten times. This chain joins TRBV20-1 and TRBJ2-6; unclear D gene. Germline CDR1 reads DFQATT; CDR2 reads SNEGSKA (reference sequence). V gave up 4 bases and J gave up 0 bases, with 7 bases separating them. The CDR3 loop spans 14 amino acids. DNA of the CDR3: TGCAGTGCTATACGGAACTCTGGGGCCAACGTCCTGACTTTC. It translates to CSAIRNSGANVLTF.

This clonotype came up many times. The chain combines TRBV5-5 with TRBJ1-1, with 7 bases aligning to TRBD1. Trimming removed 0 bases from V and 3 bases from J; junction bases left unmatched: 20. Germline V gene lookup returns CDR1 SGHKS and CDR2 YYEKEE (reference sequence). This CDR3 has 20 amino acids. CDR3 amino acids: CASSLVFFWGPQGPDTEAFF. CDR3 sequence (DNA): TGTGCCAGCAGCTTGGTATTCTTCTGGGGCCCACAGGGGCCAGACACTGAAGCTTTCTTT. Using reference TRBV5-5 and TRBJ1-1 for the parts outside the CDR3, the full variable domain is DAGVTQSPTHLIKTRGQQVTLRCSPISGHKSVSWYQQVLGQGPQFIFQYYEKEERGRGNFPDRFSARQFPNYSSELNVNALLLGDSALYLCASSLVFFWGPQGPDTEAFFGQGTRLTVV.

Ten or more counts support this clonotype. This chain links TRBV15 with TRBJ2-5; no reliable D call. V was pared by 0 bases and J by 1 base, with 6 bases between. Germline CDR1 and CDR2: LNHNV and YYDKDF (reference sequence). This CDR3 contains 14 residues. The CDR3 DNA sequence: TGTGCCACCAGCAGAGACAGGCTCCAAGAGACCCAGTACTTC. Its translation: CATSRDRLQETQYF.

There are many counts of this clonotype. The rearrangement uses TRBV6-5 and TRBJ2-3; D call uncertain. CDR3 length: 14 amino acids. Trimming pared 8 bases from V and 2 bases from J, leaving 14 bases between. CDR1 MNHEY and CDR2 SVGAGI come from the germline V gene. CDR3 sequence (DNA): TGTGCCAGCGGACCGGCCCTAATCACAGATACGCAGTATTTT. Protein: CASGPALITDTQYF.

This clonotype was seen ten or more times. This chain joins TRBV3-1 and TRBJ2-1; 11 nucleotides line up with TRBD2. After removal of 3 bases from V and 4 bases from J, the junction contained 5 bases not matched to a gene. This CDR3 is 16 amino acids long. CDR1 LGHDT and CDR2 YNNKEL come from the germline V gene (reference sequence). In DNA form, the CDR3 reads TGTGCCAGCAGCCAGGAACTAGCGGGAGCGTACAATGAGCAGTTCTTC. As protein: CASSQELAGAYNEQFF.

This clonotype occurred many times. The chain combines TRBV10-3 with TRBJ1-4; possible D gene TRBD1, 6 bases. CDR1 is ENHRY, CDR2 SYGVKD, per germline. The CDR3 loop spans 15 amino acids. V was clipped by 2 bases and J by 3 bases, with 10 bases between them. CDR3 residues: CAISERGVSNEKLFF. CDR3 in DNA: TGTGCCATCAGTGAGAGGGGGGTATCTAATGAAAAACTGTTTTTT.

This clonotype was counted ten times or more. In DNA form, the CDR3 reads TGTGCCAGCAGCCCTAATCTAGGGGAGAACACCGGGGAGCTGTTTTTT. This gives the protein CASSPNLGENTGELFF. V gene TRBV7-3 combines with J gene TRBJ2-2; the D gene is possibly TRBD1 (5 bases). V gave up 5 bases and J gave up 1 base, with 14 bases separating them. The CDR3 spans 16 residues. From germline, CDR1 is SGHTA and CDR2 FQGTGA.

This clonotype was counted ten times or more. The CDR3 reads CASSVGTANTGELFF. CDR3 coding DNA: TGTGCCAGCAGCGTAGGGACAGCAAACACCGGGGAGCTGTTTTTT. J is TRBJ2-2 and V is TRBV9; TRBD1 is a possible D gene (6 bases). Germline CDR1 reads SGDLS; CDR2 reads YYNGEE. The CDR3 extends over 15 amino acids. Trimming removed 0 bases at V and 2 bases at J, with 8 bases between.

This clonotype occurred many times. The chain uses TRBV5-8 and TRBJ1-1, with 8 bases aligning to TRBD1. Germline values: CDR1 SGHTS, CDR2 YDEGEE. The CDR3 consists of 14 residues. Trimming cost V 3 bases and J 0 bases; bases outside gene matches: 1. The CDR3 coding sequence is TGTGCCAGCAGCTGGGGACAGGTGAACACTGAAGCTTTCTTT. Translation: CASSWGQVNTEAFF.

This clonotype has at least ten counts. This chain joins TRBV20-1 and TRBJ2-5; the D is unclear. Trimming took off 0 bases at V and 4 bases at J, with 12 bases between the two ends. Germline V gene sequence: CDR1 DFQATT, CDR2 SNEGSKA (reference sequence). The CDR3 extends over 14 amino acids. The CDR3 nucleotides read TGCAGTGCTAGAGACCCGGTGAGGCGAGAGACCCAGTACTTC. This translates into CSARDPVRRETQYF.

The J gene is TRBJ2-7, the V gene TRBV7-9; 8 positions agree with TRBD2. Losses at the gene ends were 7 bases for V and 7 bases for J; bases not matched to a gene: 18. CDR1 and CDR2 from the germline V gene are SEHNR and FQNEAQ (reference sequence). The CDR3 has 16 residues. Here the CDR3 DNA reads TGTGCCAGCACCGACCGTGCGGGAGGCCCCCCTGGGGAGCAGTACTTC. This sequence encodes CASTDRAGGPPGEQYF. Full variable domain (rest looked up from reference TRBV7-9 and TRBJ2-7): DTGVSQNPRHKITKRGQNVTFRCDPISEHNRLYWYRQTLGQGPEFLTYFQNEAQLEKSRLLSDRFSAERPKGSFSTLEIQRTEQGDSAMYLCASTDRAGGPPGEQYFGPGTRLTVT.

The chain employs TRBV4-1 and TRBJ2-2; D is unclear. Germline loops: CDR1 MGHRA, CDR2 YSYEKL. This CDR3 comprises 12 residues. The V end lost 4 bases, the J end lost 7 bases, and 7 bases lay between the germline ends. DNA of the CDR3: TGCGCCAGCAGCCCCAGTCTCGGGGAGCTGTTTTTT. Protein sequence: CASSPSLGELFF.

This clonotype has at least ten counts. The chain couples TRBV20-1 to TRBJ2-3, with TRBD2 matching 12 bases. J was trimmed by 7 bases and V by 3 bases; bases with no gene match: 8. The CDR3 sequence is 15 residues long. Per germline, CDR1 DFQATT and CDR2 SNEGSKA (reference sequence). CDR3 nucleotide sequence: TGCAGTGCTAGGCCTAGCGGGAGGGCCTCGAATACGCAGTATTTT. Translation gives CSARPSGRASNTQYF.

Many counts were recorded for this clonotype. This chain joins TRBV20-1 and TRBJ1-4; a possible D gene is TRBD1 (6 bases). The germline gives CDR1 DFQATT, CDR2 SNEGSKA (reference sequence). The length of the CDR3 is 16 residues. Trimming took 1 base from V and 0 from J, leaving 12 bases between them. The CDR3 DNA reads TGCAGTGCTAGAGGAGGGACACCTGCAACTAATGAAAAACTGTTTTTT. Its translation: CSARGGTPATNEKLFF.

In this sample, this clonotype turned up many times. This rearrangement joins TRBV29-1 to TRBJ1-2, with unresolved D. Germline lookup yields CDR1 SQVTM and CDR2 ANQGSEA. CDR3 length equals 16 residues. V was shortened by 6 bases and J by 6 bases, with 26 bases between the two germline ends. In nucleotides, the CDR3 is TGCAGCGTCCCCAGTGGGCAGATGCAAAGCCTTAATGGCTACACCTTC. The encoded protein is CSVPSGQMQSLNGYTF.

In this sample, this clonotype turned up many times. The rearrangement uses TRBV30 and TRBJ2-4; D is unclear. From germline, CDR1 is GTSNPN and CDR2 SVGIG (reference sequence). The length of the CDR3 is 13 residues. Trimming stripped 1 base from V and 0 bases from J, with 4 bases between. The CDR3 is CAWSAIAKNIQYF. In DNA form, the CDR3 reads TGTGCCTGGAGTGCTATAGCCAAAAACATTCAGTACTTC.

The table lists this clonotype with a few counts. CDR3 nucleotide sequence: TGTGCCAGCAGCAAAAGACTAGCGGTGGCCTACGAGCAGTACTTC. Translation: CASSKRLAVAYEQYF. This sequence joins TRBV2 and TRBJ2-7, with 9 bases fitting TRBD2. The V gene's germline CDR1 is SNHLY and CDR2 FYNNEI. This CDR3 contains 15 residues. V lost 6 bases, J lost 2 bases, and 8 bases stayed unmatched.

This clonotype was counted at least ten times. This chain connects TRBV24-1 to TRBJ2-3; weak D call: TRBD1 (6 bases). Trimming cost V 5 bases and J 3 bases, with 8 bases left between them. Looked up from germline, CDR1 is KGHDR and CDR2 is SFDVKD. CDR3 length equals 13 residues. CDR3 sequence (DNA): TGTGCCACCAGTGGGACAGCAACAGATACGCAGTATTTT. It encodes CATSGTATDTQYF.

The sample holds many counts of this clonotype. The rearrangement uses TRBV9 and TRBJ1-2, with TRBD1 as a possible D gene (6 bases). V lost 3 bases, J lost 1 base, and 7 bases lay in between. The CDR3 runs to 13 residues. The germline gives CDR1 SGDLS, CDR2 YYNGEE. The CDR3 DNA follows: TGTGCCAGCAGCGGGACAGATAACTATGGCTACACCTTC. Amino acid sequence: CASSGTDNYGYTF.

This clonotype was detected ten times or more. The chain is built from TRBV15 and TRBJ2-7; tentative D call: TRBD1 (6 bases). The CDR3 spans 14 residues. The ends were cut back, 0 bases at V and 4 bases at J, with 10 bases in the middle. From germline, CDR1 is LNHNV and CDR2 YYDKDF (reference sequence). Here the CDR3 reads CATSRDRTAYEQYF. The CDR3 DNA follows: TGTGCCACCAGCAGAGACCGGACAGCATACGAGCAGTACTTC.

This clonotype was observed at least ten times. J is TRBJ2-1 and V is TRBV24-1, with D perhaps TRBD1 (5 bases). Germline assignment: CDR1 KGHDR and CDR2 SFDVKD. V dropped 3 bases and J dropped 15 bases, with 14 bases sitting between them. This CDR3 is built from 12 residues. CDR3 residues: CATSDTRQLRFF. As DNA, the CDR3 is TGTGCCACCAGTGATACTCGACAGTTACGGTTCTTC.

The table lists this clonotype with many counts. This chain links TRBV6-5 with TRBJ1-1; TRBD1 might be the D (6 bases). V was pared by 6 bases and J by 0 bases, with 14 bases between. This CDR3 is 15 amino acids long. Germline V lookup: CDR1 MNHEY, CDR2 SVGAGI. The CDR3 DNA reads as TGTGCCAGCAGATTACAGGGCGCCATGAACACTGAAGCTTTCTTT. Translating it yields CASRLQGAMNTEAFF.

The gene calls are TRBV9 and TRBJ2-5, with D tentatively TRBD2 (6 bases). Germline CDR1 and CDR2: SGDLS and YYNGEE. This CDR3 is built from 14 residues. Trimming cost V 0 bases and J 3 bases, with 9 bases left between them. The CDR3 sequence is CASSVAGVEETQYF. CDR3 sequence (DNA): TGTGCCAGCAGCGTAGCGGGGGTTGAAGAGACCCAGTACTTC. Using reference TRBV9 and TRBJ2-5 for the parts outside the CDR3, the full variable domain is DSGVTQTPKHLITATGQRVTLRCSPRSGDLSVYWYQQSLDQGLQFLIQYYNGEERAKGNILERFSAQQFPDLHSELNLSSLELGDSALYFCASSVAGVEETQYFGPGTRLLVL.

In DNA, the CDR3 is TGCAGCGTTGTTGGGGGATCCAAAGAGACCCAGTACTTC. It codes for CSVVGGSKETQYF. The J gene is TRBJ2-5, the V gene TRBV29-1; TRBD1 or TRBD2 may be the D gene (5 bases each). This CDR3 is built from 13 residues. CDR1 is SQVTM, CDR2 ANQGSEA, per germline. V was shortened by 4 bases and J by 3 bases, with 12 bases between the two germline ends.